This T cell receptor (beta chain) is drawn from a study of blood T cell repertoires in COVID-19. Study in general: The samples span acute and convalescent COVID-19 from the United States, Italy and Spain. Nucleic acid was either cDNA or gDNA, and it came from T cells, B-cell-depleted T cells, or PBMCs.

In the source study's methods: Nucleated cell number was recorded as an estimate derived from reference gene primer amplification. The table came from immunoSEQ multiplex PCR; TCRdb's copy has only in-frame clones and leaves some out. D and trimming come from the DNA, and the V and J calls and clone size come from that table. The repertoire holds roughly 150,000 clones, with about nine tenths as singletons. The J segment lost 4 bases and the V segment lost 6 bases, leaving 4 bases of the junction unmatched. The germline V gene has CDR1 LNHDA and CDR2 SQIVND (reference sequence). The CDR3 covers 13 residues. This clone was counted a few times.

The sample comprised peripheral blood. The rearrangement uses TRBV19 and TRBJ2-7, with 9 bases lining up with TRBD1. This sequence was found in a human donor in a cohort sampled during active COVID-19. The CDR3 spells CASSDRGSYEQYF. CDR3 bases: TGTGCCAGTAGCGACAGGGGGAGTTACGAGCAGTACTTC.